These 16 T cell receptor beta chains came from one sample sequenced in a study of blood T cell repertoires in COVID-19 (TCRdb year 2020). The library was prepared using the immunoSEQ multiplex PCR assay. TCRdb holds this immuneACCESS table with in-frame rearrangements only. Some clones are missing; in checked studies, unresolved V genes explain under half, and the rest has no known cause. For this sample the table gives roughly 300,000 clones, of which about 93% were detected only once. The top ten clones comprise roughly 1.1% of the sample. The sample comprised PBMCs or T cells enriched from blood (not recorded which). These receptors were obtained from a woman in her thirties who had recovered from COVID-19.

The rearrangement uses TRBV28 and TRBJ1-5; TRBD1 might be the D (5 bases). The germline gives CDR1 MDHEN, CDR2 SYDVKM. Trimming cost V 5 bases and J 7 bases, with 12 bases left between them. The CDR3 spans 13 residues. CDR3 in DNA: TGTGCCAGCAGTGCGCCAGGGCGACAGCCCCAGCATTTT. Its protein product is CASSAPGRQPQHF. Looking up the rest from reference TRBV28 and TRBJ1-5 gives the full variable domain: DVKVTQSSRYLVKRTGEKVFLECVQDMDHENMFWYRQDPGLGLRLIYFSYDVKMKEKGDIPEGYSVSREKKERFSLILESASTNQTSMYLCASSAPGRQPQHFGDGTRLSIL.

V gene TRBV5-1 combines with J gene TRBJ1-2, with TRBD1 matching over 8 bases. CDR3 length equals 15 residues. The germline V gene has CDR1 SGHRS and CDR2 YFSETQ. V lost 4 bases to trimming and J lost 4 bases; unmatched junction nucleotides: 9. The CDR3 here is CASSDPGQASYGYTF. In DNA form, the CDR3 reads TGCGCCAGCAGCGACCCGGGACAGGCCTCCTATGGCTACACCTTC.

This clone was seen just once. Germline is not matched at one junction end, which may reflect a read error. The chain is built from TRBV29-1 and TRBJ2-7; TRBD2 matches 14 bases. Germline CDR1 SQVTM, CDR2 ANQGSEA. The CDR3 length is 15 residues. CDR3 sequence reads: CSVEGTSGSSYEQYF. The CDR3 DNA sequence: TGCAGCGTAGAAGGGACTAGCGGGAGTAGTTACGAGCAGTACTTC.

The chain couples TRBV5-1 to TRBJ1-2; D is possibly TRBD1 (5 bases). The germline gives CDR1 SGHRS, CDR2 YFSETQ. This CDR3 contains 12 residues. V gave up 4 bases and J gave up 6 bases, with 10 bases separating them. DNA for the CDR3: TGCGCCAGCAGCCCGCGGGGGGATGGCTACACCTTC. It translates to CASSPRGDGYTF. The variable domain in full, completed from reference TRBV5-1 and TRBJ1-2, reads KAGVTQTPRYLIKTRGQQVTLSCSPISGHRSVSWYQQTPGQGLQFLFEYFSETQRNKGNFPGRFSGRQFSNSRSEMNVSTLELGDSALYLCASSPRGDGYTFGSGTRLTVV.

V is TRBV18 and J is TRBJ2-1; tentatively, D is TRBD2 (6 bases). CDR1 is KGHSH and CDR2 is LQKENI in the germline V gene. Trimming took 3 bases from V and 5 from J, leaving 14 bases between them. The CDR3 contains 15 residues. In nucleotides, the CDR3 is TGTGCCAGCTCACCTGGAGGGTGGGGGAACAATGAGCAGTTCTTC. The encoded protein is CASSPGGWGNNEQFF.

About this clone itself: The sample contains more than one DNA sequence encoding this CDR3. The gene calls are TRBV6-1 and TRBJ1-4; TRBD1 agrees at 9 bases. The germline V gene has CDR1 MNHNS and CDR2 SASEGT. This CDR3 spans 15 amino acids. Germline trimming cut 1 base from V and 3 bases from J; bases unmatched to any gene: 0. CDR3 nucleotide sequence: TGTGCCAGCAGTGAAGGGACAGGGGCTAATGAAAAACTGTTTTTT. Protein sequence: CASSEGTGANEKLFF.

The genes are TRBV3-1 (or the pseudogene TRBV3-2) and TRBJ2-1; no clear D gene. Per the germline V gene, CDR1 is LGHDT and CDR2 is YNNKEL (reference sequence). V was cut by 0 bases and J by 6 bases, with 6 bases left in between. CDR3 length: 13 amino acids. This chain's CDR3 is CASSQDSCNEQFF. The CDR3 DNA sequence: TGTGCCAGCAGCCAAGATAGTTGCAATGAGCAGTTCTTC.

V gene TRBV27 combines with J gene TRBJ1-3; TRBD1 is a possible D gene (6 bases). The CDR3 consists of 15 residues. V gave up 4 bases and J gave up 2 bases, with 12 bases separating them. Per the germline V gene, CDR1 is MNHEY and CDR2 is SMNVEV (reference sequence). CDR3 sequence reads: CASSSGALAGNTIYF. CDR3 DNA sequence: TGTGCCAGCAGTTCAGGGGCCCTAGCTGGAAACACCATATATTTT.

CDR3 nucleotide sequence: TGTGCCAGCAGCTTAAACACCCCCCACCCGTTCTCGGGACTAGCGGGGGTTATTTACGAGCAGTACTTC. It codes for CASSLNTPHPFSGLAGVIYEQYF. This rearrangement joins TRBV7-3 to TRBJ2-7; the match to TRBD2 covers 14 bases. CDR3 length equals 23 residues. V was pared by 1 base and J by 4 bases, with 24 bases of the junction left unmatched. Germline V gene lookup returns CDR1 SGHTA and CDR2 FQGTGA.

The sample holds one count of this clone. The V gene is TRBV6-5, the J gene TRBJ1-2, with D maybe TRBD1 (5 bases). The germline CDR1 and CDR2 sequences are MNHEY and SVGAGI. CDR3 length: 13 amino acids. V was clipped by 2 bases and J by 8 bases, with 12 bases between them. In DNA, the CDR3 is TGTGCCAGCAGTTACGTCCAGGGTAGCGGCTACACCTTC. Translating it yields CASSYVQGSGYTF.

The chain carries TRBV19 and TRBJ2-2; 7 bases are a match to TRBD1. Looked up from germline, CDR1 is LNHDA and CDR2 is SQIVND (reference sequence). J lost 2 bases, V lost 4 bases, and 4 bases had no gene match. The CDR3 covers 15 residues. The CDR3, as DNA: TGTGCCAGTAGTAAGACAGGGATCAACACCGGGGAGCTGTTTTTT. Protein product: CASSKTGINTGELFF.

This clone has only a few counts. The rearrangement links TRBV19 to TRBJ1-2, with unresolved D. The CDR3 consists of 15 residues. V was clipped by 5 bases and J by 3 bases, with 16 bases between them. Germline assignment: CDR1 LNHDA and CDR2 SQIVND (reference sequence). The CDR3 sequence: CASSGGIPKDYGYTF. The CDR3 bases are TGTGCCAGTAGTGGAGGGATCCCGAAAGACTATGGCTACACCTTC.

V gene TRBV5-1 combines with J gene TRBJ1-1, with D maybe TRBD1 (5 bases). The CDR3 has 13 residues. Looked up from germline, CDR1 is SGHRS and CDR2 is YFSETQ. Trimming shortened V by 7 bases and J by 3 bases, and 13 bases separated the two germline ends. CDR3 DNA sequence: TGCGCCAGCGGAGGGACGCCAGACACTGAAGCTTTCTTT. Its translation is CASGGTPDTEAFF.

This chain uses TRBV5-1 with TRBJ1-1; D perhaps matches TRBD1 (6 bases). The CDR3 extends over 13 amino acids. The V gene lost 4 bases and the J gene lost 7 bases, with 14 bases spanning the gap. Per germline, CDR1 SGHRS and CDR2 YFSETQ. The CDR3: CASSIGTSNEAFF. CDR3 nucleotide sequence: TGCGCCAGCAGCATAGGGACATCCAATGAAGCTTTCTTT.

The chain joins TRBV30 to TRBJ1-1; D possibly corresponds to TRBD1 (5 bases). CDR1 is GTSNPN, CDR2 SVGIG, per germline (reference sequence). The V end was cut by 4 bases, the J end by 1 base, with 10 bases between. The CDR3 contains 13 residues. The CDR3: CAWTVQGNTEAFF. The CDR3 DNA reads as TGTGCCTGGACCGTGCAGGGGAACACTGAAGCTTTCTTT.

This chain links TRBV27 with TRBJ2-2, with 10 bases identical to TRBD2. The J segment lost 6 bases and the V segment lost 2 bases, leaving 6 bases of the junction unmatched. CDR1 is MNHEY and CDR2 is SMNVEV in the germline V gene (reference sequence). The CDR3 is 16 amino acids. This chain's CDR3 is CASSLLAGAASGELFF. In DNA form, the CDR3 reads TGTGCCAGCAGTTTACTAGCGGGAGCTGCTTCCGGGGAGCTGTTTTTT.